This T cell receptor beta chain was captured by sequencing in a study of shared clonotypes between healthy human individuals. Study-level background: The people who gave samples were a couple of women and three men aged 18 to 49. The study used three CD4 naive, three CD4 memory, two CD8 naive and one CD8 memory plate per donor.

About this clone itself: Its matching antigen is unknown.

Study observations and caveats: A reduction in generation probabilities was seen for non-shared clonotypes relative to those shared by all four donors.

CDR1 SGHRS and CDR2 YFSETQ come from the germline V gene. The CDR3 consists of 12 residues. Trimming cost V 2 bases and J 9 bases, with 6 bases left between them. Sequencing was performed with immunoSEQ multiplex PCR; in TCRdb, only in-frame clones are kept and a portion is missing. The table has some 2,400,000 clones, around 95% seen once. Sequenced sample: naive CD4+ T cells sorted from blood. This sample's subset: CD45RA+ positively selected. This sequence was found in a man in his late teens or twenties in good health. The V call is TRBV5-1, the J call TRBJ1-6; D unclear. CDR3 sequence: CASSLESSPLHF. DNA of the CDR3: TGCGCCAGCAGCTTAGAGAGTTCACCCCTCCACTTT. The entire variable domain, with the rest obtained from reference TRBV5-1 and TRBJ1-6, is as follows: KAGVTQTPRYLIKTRGQQVTLSCSPISGHRSVSWYQQTPGQGLQFLFEYFSETQRNKGNFPGRFSGRQFSNSRSEMNVSTLELGDSALYLCASSLESSPLHFGNGTRLTVT.